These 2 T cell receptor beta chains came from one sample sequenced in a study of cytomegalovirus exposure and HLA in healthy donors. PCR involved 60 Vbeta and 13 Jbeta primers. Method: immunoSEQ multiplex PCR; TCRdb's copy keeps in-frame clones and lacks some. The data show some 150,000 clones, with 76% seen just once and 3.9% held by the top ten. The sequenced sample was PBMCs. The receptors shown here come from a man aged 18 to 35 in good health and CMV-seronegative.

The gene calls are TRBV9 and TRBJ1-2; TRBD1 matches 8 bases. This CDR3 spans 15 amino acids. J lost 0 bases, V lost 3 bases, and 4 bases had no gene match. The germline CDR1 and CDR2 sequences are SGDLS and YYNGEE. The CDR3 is CASSAGTGPNYGYTF. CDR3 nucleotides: TGTGCCAGCAGCGCCGGGACAGGTCCTAACTATGGCTACACCTTC.

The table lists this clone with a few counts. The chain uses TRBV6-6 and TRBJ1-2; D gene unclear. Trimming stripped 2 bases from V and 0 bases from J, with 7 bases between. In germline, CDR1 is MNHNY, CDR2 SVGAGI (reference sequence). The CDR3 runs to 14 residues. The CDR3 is CASSYPDSNYGYTF. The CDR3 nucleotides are TGTGCCAGCAGTTACCCGGACTCTAACTATGGCTACACCTTC.